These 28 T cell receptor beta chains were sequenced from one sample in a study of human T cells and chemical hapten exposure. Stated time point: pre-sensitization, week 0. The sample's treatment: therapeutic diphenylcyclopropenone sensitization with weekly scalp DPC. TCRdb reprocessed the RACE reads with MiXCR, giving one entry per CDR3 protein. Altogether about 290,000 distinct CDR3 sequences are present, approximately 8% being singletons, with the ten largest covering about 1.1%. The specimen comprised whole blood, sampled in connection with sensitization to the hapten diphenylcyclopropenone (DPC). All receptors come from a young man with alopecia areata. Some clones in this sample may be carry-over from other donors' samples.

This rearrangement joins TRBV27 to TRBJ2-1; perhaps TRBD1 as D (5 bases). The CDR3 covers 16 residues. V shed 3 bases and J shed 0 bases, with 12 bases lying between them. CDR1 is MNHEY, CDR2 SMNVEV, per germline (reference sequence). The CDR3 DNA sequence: TGTGCCAGCAGTTTCGCCGGGCAGGGCTCCTACAATGAGCAGTTCTTC. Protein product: CASSFAGQGSYNEQFF.

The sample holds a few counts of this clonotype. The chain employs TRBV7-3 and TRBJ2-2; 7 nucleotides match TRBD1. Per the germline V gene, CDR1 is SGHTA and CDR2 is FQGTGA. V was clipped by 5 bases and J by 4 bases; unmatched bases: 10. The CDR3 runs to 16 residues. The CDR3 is CASSTRTTGSTGELFF. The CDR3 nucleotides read TGTGCCAGCAGCACCCGAACGACAGGGTCCACCGGGGAGCTGTTTTTT.

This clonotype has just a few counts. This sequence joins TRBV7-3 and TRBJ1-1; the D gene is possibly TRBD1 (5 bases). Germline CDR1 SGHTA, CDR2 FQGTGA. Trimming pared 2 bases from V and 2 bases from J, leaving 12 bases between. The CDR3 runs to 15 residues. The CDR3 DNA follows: TGTGCCAGCAGCTTATTCGCAGGGACCAACACTGAAGCTTTCTTT. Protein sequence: CASSLFAGTNTEAFF.

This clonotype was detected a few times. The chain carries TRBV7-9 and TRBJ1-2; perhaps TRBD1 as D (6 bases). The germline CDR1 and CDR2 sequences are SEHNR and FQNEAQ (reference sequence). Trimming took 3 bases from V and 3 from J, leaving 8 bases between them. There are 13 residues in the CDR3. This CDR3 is CASSLGADYGYTF. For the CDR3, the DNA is TGTGCCAGCAGCTTGGGGGCGGACTATGGCTACACCTTC.

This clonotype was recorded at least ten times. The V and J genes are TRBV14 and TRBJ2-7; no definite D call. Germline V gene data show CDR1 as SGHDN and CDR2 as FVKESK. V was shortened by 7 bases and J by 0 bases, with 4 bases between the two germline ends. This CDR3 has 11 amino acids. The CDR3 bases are TGTGCCAGCAAACACTCCTACGAGCAGTACTTC. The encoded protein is CASKHSYEQYF.

The DNA of the CDR3 is TGTGCCAGCCGGGACAGGGAAAGGACAGATACGCAGTATTTT. Its translation: CASRDRERTDTQYF. The chain employs TRBV28 and TRBJ2-3; TRBD1 matches at 9 bases. The germline V gene encodes CDR1 MDHEN and CDR2 SYDVKM. The CDR3 loop spans 14 amino acids. V lost 8 bases to trimming and J lost 3 bases; unmatched junction nucleotides: 6.

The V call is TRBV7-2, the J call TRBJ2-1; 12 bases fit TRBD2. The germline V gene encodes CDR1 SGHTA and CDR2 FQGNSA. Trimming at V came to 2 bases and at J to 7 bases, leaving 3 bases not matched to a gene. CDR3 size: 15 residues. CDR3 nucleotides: TGTGCCAGCAGCTTACTAGCGGGGGGGCCAAATGAGCAGTTCTTC. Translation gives CASSLLAGGPNEQFF.

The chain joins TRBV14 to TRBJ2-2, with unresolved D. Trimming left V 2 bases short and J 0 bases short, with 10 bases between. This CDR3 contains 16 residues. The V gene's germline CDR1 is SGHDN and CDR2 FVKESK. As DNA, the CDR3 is TGTGCCAGCAGCCAACGCAGTAAGACGAACACCGGGGAGCTGTTTTTT. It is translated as CASSQRSKTNTGELFF.

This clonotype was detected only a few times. This CDR3 is CASSPGGLRNEQFF. CDR3 coding DNA: TGTGCCAGCAGTCCGGGGGGGCTGCGGAATGAGCAGTTCTTC. This chain connects TRBV12-3 or TRBV12-4 to TRBJ2-1; TRBD2 matches 8 bases. The junction had 7 bases not matched to a gene; V was cut back by 5 bases and J by 7 bases. The CDR3 sequence is 14 residues long.

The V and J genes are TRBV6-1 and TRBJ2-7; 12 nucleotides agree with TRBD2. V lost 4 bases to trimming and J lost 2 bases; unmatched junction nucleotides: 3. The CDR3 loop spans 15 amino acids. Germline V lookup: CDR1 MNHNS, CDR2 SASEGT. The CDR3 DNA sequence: TGTGCCAGCAGTGTTACTAGCGGGGGGCCCTACGAGCAGTACTTC. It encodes CASSVTSGGPYEQYF.

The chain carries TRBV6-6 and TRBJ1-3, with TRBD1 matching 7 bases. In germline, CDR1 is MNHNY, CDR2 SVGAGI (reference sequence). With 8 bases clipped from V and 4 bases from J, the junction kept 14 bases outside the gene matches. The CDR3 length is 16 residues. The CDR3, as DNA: TGTGCCAGCCTAGGTGGACAGGAATTAAACGGAAACACCATATATTTT. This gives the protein CASLGGQELNGNTIYF.

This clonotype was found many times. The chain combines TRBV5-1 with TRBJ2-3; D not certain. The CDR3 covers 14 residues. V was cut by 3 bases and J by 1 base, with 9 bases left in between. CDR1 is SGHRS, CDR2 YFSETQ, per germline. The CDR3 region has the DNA TGCGCCAGCAGCTCCCGACAAGGCACAGATACGCAGTATTTT. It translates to CASSSRQGTDTQYF.

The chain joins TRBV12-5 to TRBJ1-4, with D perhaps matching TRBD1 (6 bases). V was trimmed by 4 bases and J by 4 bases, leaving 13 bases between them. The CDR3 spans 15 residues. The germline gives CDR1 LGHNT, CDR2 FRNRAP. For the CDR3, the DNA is TGTGCTAGTGGTTCCCCGGGGGCAGATAATGAAAAACTGTTTTTT. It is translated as CASGSPGADNEKLFF.

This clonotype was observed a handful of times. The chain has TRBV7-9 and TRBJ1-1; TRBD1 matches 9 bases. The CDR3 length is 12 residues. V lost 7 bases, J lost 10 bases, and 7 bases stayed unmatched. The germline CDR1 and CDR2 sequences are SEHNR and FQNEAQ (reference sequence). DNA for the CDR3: TGTGCCAGCACCCGGGACAGGGACCCAGCTTTCTTT. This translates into CASTRDRDPAFF.

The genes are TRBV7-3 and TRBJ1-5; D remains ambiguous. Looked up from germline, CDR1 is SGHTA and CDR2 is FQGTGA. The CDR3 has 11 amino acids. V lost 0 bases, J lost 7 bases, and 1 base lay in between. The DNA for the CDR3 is TGTGCCAGCAGCTTAACCCAGCCCCAGCATTTT. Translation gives CASSLTQPQHF.

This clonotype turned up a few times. CDR3: CASSSFSSTGGLETQYF. The CDR3 DNA reads TGTGCCAGCAGTTCCTTTTCTTCTACAGGGGGCTTGGAGACCCAGTACTTC. The V gene is TRBV12-3 or TRBV12-4, the J gene TRBJ2-5, with 9 positions matching TRBD1. J lost 5 bases, V lost 4 bases, and 14 bases had no gene match. This CDR3 is built from 17 residues.

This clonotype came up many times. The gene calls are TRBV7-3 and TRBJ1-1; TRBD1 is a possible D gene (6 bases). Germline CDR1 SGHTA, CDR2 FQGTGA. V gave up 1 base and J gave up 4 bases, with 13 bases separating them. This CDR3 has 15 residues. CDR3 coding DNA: TGTGCCAGCAGCTTAAATCAGGGGAGAGGCACTGAAGCTTTCTTT. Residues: CASSLNQGRGTEAFF.

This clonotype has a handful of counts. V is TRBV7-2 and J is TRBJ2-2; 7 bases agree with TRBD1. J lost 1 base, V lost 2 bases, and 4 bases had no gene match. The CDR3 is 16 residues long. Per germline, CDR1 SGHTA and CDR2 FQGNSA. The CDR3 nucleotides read TGTGCCAGCAGCTTAATCGGGACAGTGAACACCGGGGAGCTGTTTTTT. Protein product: CASSLIGTVNTGELFF.

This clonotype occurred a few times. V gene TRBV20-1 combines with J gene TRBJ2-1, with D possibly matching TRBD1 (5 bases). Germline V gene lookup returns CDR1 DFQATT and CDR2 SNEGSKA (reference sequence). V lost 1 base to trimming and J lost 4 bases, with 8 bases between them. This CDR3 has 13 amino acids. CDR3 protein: CSARVGVYNEQFF. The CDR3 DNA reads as TGCAGTGCTAGAGTAGGGGTTTACAATGAGCAGTTCTTC.

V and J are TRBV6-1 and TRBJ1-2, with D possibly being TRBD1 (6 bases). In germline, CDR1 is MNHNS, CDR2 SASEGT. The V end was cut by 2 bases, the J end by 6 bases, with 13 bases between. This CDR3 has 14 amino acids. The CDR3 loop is CASSESTTGNGYTF. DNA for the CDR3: TGTGCCAGCAGTGAAAGTACTACAGGGAATGGCTACACCTTC.

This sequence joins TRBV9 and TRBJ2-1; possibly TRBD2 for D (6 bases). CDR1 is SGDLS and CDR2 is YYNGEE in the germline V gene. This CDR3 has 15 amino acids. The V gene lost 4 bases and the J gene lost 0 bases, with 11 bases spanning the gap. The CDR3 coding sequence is TGTGCCAGCAGCCCCCGGGACTCCTCCTACAATGAGCAGTTCTTC. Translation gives CASSPRDSSYNEQFF.

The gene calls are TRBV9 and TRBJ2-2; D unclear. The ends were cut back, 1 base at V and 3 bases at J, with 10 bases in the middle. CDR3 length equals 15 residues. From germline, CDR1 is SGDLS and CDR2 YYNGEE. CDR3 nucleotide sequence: TGTGCCAGCAGCGTAAGGGAATCATACACCGGGGAGCTGTTTTTT. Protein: CASSVRESYTGELFF.

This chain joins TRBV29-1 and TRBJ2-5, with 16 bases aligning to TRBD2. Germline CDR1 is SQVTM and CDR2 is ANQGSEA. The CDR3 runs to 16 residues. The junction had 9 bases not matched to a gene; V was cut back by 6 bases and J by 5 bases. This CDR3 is CSVAGTSGGAWETQYF. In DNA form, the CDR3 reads TGCAGCGTGGCCGGGACTAGCGGGGGGGCGTGGGAGACCCAGTACTTC.

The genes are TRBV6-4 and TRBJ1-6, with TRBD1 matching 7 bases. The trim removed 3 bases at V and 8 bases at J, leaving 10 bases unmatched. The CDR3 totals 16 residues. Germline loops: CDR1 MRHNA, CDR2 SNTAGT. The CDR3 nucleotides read TGTGCCAGCAGTGAAGGATGGGGGACAGAGGATTCACCCCTCCACTTT. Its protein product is CASSEGWGTEDSPLHF.

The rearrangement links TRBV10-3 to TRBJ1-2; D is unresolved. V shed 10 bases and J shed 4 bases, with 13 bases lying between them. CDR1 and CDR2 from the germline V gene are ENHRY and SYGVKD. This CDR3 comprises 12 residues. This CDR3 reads CATNGGSYGYTF. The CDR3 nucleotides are TGTGCCACCAACGGCGGTAGCTATGGCTACACCTTC.

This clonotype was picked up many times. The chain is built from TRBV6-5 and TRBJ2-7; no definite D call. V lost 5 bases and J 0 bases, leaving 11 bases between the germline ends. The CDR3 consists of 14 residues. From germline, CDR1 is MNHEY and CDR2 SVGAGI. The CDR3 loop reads CASSNTGISYEQYF. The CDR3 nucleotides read TGTGCCAGCAGTAACACCGGAATCTCCTACGAGCAGTACTTC.

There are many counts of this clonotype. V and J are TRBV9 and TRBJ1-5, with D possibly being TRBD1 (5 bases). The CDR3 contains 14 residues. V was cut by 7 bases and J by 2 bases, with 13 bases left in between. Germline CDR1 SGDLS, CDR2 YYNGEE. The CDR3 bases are TGTGCCAGCGGGGGAGGGTCTGGCAATCAGCCCCAGCATTTT. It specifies CASGGGSGNQPQHF.

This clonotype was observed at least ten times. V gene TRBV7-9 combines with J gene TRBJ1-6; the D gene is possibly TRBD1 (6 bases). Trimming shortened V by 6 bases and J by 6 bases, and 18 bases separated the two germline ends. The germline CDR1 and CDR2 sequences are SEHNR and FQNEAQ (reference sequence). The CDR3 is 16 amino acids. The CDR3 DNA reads TGTGCCAGCAGGGGAGATACAGGGCGCGCTAATTCACCCCTCCACTTT. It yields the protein CASRGDTGRANSPLHF.